Listed here is a single TCR beta chain. This sample is drawn from a study of T cell responses to AZD1222 COVID-19 vaccine. Repertoires were generated with immunoSEQ multiplex PCR, while TCRdb's copy carries only in-frame clones and drops some. The profile shows roughly 120,000 clones, about 91% of them singletons. The CDR3 runs 15 residues. Germline CDR1 and CDR2: SGHVS and FQNEAQ. V gave up 5 bases and J gave up 6 bases; unmatched junction bases: 10. This sequence originates from an adult who received the AZD1222 COVID-19 vaccine. This specimen was peripheral blood, taken 28 days after the second AZD1222 dose. The chain links TRBV7-8 to TRBJ1-5, with 7 nucleotides matching TRBD1. This CDR3 is CASSQVVAGGQPQHF. CDR3 bases: TGTGCCAGCAGCCAAGTGGTGGCAGGGGGTCAGCCCCAGCATTTT.